The next 23 T cell receptor beta chains were all read from a single sample in a study of T cells in Graves' hyperthyroidism and ophthalmopathy. RNA transcripts gave rise to amplified TCR beta CDR3 regions. Initially, a first-round RT-PCR of the TCR CDR3 employed the HTBI primer set. Each CDR3 protein is one row after TCRdb ran MiXCR on the multiplex PCR reads. The data hold 340,000 or so distinct CDR3 sequences, with 15% to 20% observed a single time. The material sequenced was blood. The source of these receptors is a woman in her 50s with Graves' hyperthyroidism.

This clonotype was picked up many times. The CDR3 DNA sequence: TGTGCCAGCAGTTACTCCGGACTAGCGGGAGTATACAATGAGCAGTTCTTC. This sequence encodes CASSYSGLAGVYNEQFF. The chain carries TRBV6-6 and TRBJ2-1; 13 bases line up with TRBD2. This CDR3 spans 17 amino acids. The germline CDR1 and CDR2 sequences are MNHNY and SVGAGI (reference sequence). With V trimmed by 0 bases and J by 4 bases, 3 bases remained unmatched.

The chain recombines TRBV30 with TRBJ2-1; 7 nucleotides line up with TRBD1. The CDR3 is 15 residues long. After removal of 0 bases from V and 7 bases from J, the junction contained 9 bases not matched to a gene. Germline loops: CDR1 GTSNPN, CDR2 SVGIG (reference sequence). CDR3 sequence: CAWSVGDSGSNEQFF. Here the CDR3 DNA reads TGTGCCTGGAGTGTAGGGGACAGCGGCTCTAATGAGCAGTTCTTC.

This clonotype came up many times. The V gene is TRBV24-1, the J gene TRBJ2-3; D gene unclear. This CDR3 spans 15 amino acids. V lost 1 base and J lost 2, with 9 bases in between. Germline V gene sequence: CDR1 KGHDR, CDR2 SFDVKD. CDR3 nucleotides: TGTGCCACCAGTGATTTATACAGTCCCACAGATACGCAGTATTTT. Translated: CATSDLYSPTDTQYF.

This clonotype has ten or more counts. The chain has TRBV3-1 and TRBJ2-1; 12 bases are shared with TRBD2. V lost 6 bases to trimming and J lost 7 bases; unmatched junction nucleotides: 7. The CDR3 has 15 residues. Germline V gene lookup returns CDR1 LGHDT and CDR2 YNNKEL (reference sequence). The CDR3 DNA sequence: TGTGCCAGCAGGCCCCTAGCGGGGGGGCAAAATGAGCAGTTCTTC. Its protein product is CASRPLAGGQNEQFF.

This clonotype showed up just a few times. The chain has TRBV6-1 and TRBJ1-5, with 11 bases that match TRBD1. CDR3 length equals 15 residues. CDR1 is MNHNS, CDR2 SASEGT, per germline. V lost 5 bases, J lost 6 bases, and 6 bases stayed unmatched. The CDR3 is CASSWGTGGGQPQHF. In DNA form, the CDR3 reads TGTGCCAGCAGTTGGGGGACAGGGGGAGGTCAGCCCCAGCATTTT.

This clonotype was counted only a few times. The chain carries TRBV5-5 and TRBJ1-2; D call uncertain. CDR3 size: 13 residues. With 0 bases removed from V and 2 bases from J, the gap between germline ends came to 5 bases. Germline CDR1 and CDR2: SGHKS and YYEKEE (reference sequence). CDR3 nucleotide sequence: TGTGCCAGCAGCTTGGAGTTGAACTATGGCTACACCTTC. Translating it yields CASSLELNYGYTF.

There are a few counts of this clonotype. The rearrangement links TRBV5-6 to TRBJ2-5; D is undetermined. The CDR3 consists of 12 residues. V was cut by 4 bases and J by 2 bases, with 6 bases left in between. Germline V gene lookup returns CDR1 SGHDT and CDR2 YYEEEE. Written as DNA, the CDR3 is TGTGCCAGCAGCGACGGACAAGAGACCCAGTACTTC. Encoded protein: CASSDGQETQYF.

The rearrangement uses TRBV3-1 and TRBJ2-3, with D uncertain. Trimming removed 0 bases at V and 8 bases at J, with 9 bases between. The CDR3 loop spans 13 amino acids. Germline V gives CDR1 LGHDT, CDR2 YNNKEL (reference sequence). CDR3 nucleotide sequence: TGTGCCAGCAGCCAAGATAGTTGGAGTACGCAGTATTTT. The encoded protein is CASSQDSWSTQYF.

Only a few counts were recorded for this clonotype. The chain carries TRBV29-1 and TRBJ1-1; TRBD1 matches 8 bases. Germline V CDR1 and CDR2: SQVTM, ANQGSEA. The CDR3 totals 13 residues. V dropped 8 bases and J dropped 0; count of bases not matched to a gene: 5. This chain's CDR3 is CSTGQGLNTEAFF. In DNA form, the CDR3 reads TGCAGCACCGGACAGGGACTGAACACTGAAGCTTTCTTT.

The chain joins TRBV7-2 to TRBJ1-1; 10 bases agree with TRBD1. V trimming: 4 bases; J trimming: 3 bases; junction bases outside the gene matches: 14. The V gene's germline CDR1 is SGHTA and CDR2 FQGNSA. The CDR3 has 18 residues. CDR3 loop: CASSSGQGRFLGYTEAFF. CDR3 coding DNA: TGTGCCAGCAGCTCGGGACAGGGGCGTTTTTTGGGGTACACTGAAGCTTTCTTT.

The rearrangement links TRBV4-2 to TRBJ1-4, with D perhaps TRBD1 (6 bases). V lost 0 bases, J lost 8 bases, and 16 bases lay in between. The CDR3 is made up of 16 amino acids. CDR1 is LGHNA, CDR2 YNFKEQ, per germline. DNA of the CDR3: TGTGCCAGCAGCCAAGATTTGGAGGGGGATCGGGAAAAACTGTTTTTT. This codes for CASSQDLEGDREKLFF.

This clonotype showed up many times. The V call is TRBV10-3, the J call TRBJ2-3; D not certain. Trimming took off 4 bases at V and 1 base at J, with 9 bases between the two ends. This CDR3 is built from 14 residues. From germline, CDR1 is ENHRY and CDR2 SYGVKD. This chain's CDR3 is CAISVGRRTDTQYF. The CDR3 DNA reads TGTGCCATCAGTGTTGGGCGGCGCACAGATACGCAGTATTTT.

The CDR3 DNA follows: TGTGCCAGCGGGGCAACTAATGAAAAACTGTTTTTT. Its protein product is CASGATNEKLFF. The V gene is TRBV27, the J gene TRBJ1-4; D unresolved. The CDR3 is made up of 12 amino acids. Germline lookup yields CDR1 MNHEY and CDR2 SMNVEV (reference sequence). The ends were cut back, 8 bases at V and 0 bases at J, with 4 bases in the middle.

This clonotype was counted between two and nine times. The CDR3 is CASSLWGGLGTGELFF. CDR3 nucleotides: TGTGCCAGCAGCTTATGGGGGGGGCTGGGCACCGGGGAGCTGTTTTTT. This sequence joins TRBV7-8 and TRBJ2-2; D is possibly TRBD2 (7 bases). V lost 2 bases to trimming and J lost 4 bases, with 14 bases between them. The CDR3 is 16 residues long. Per the germline V gene, CDR1 is SGHVS and CDR2 is FQNEAQ.

This clonotype was detected a few times. The J gene is TRBJ1-2, the V gene TRBV6-1; no clear D gene. The CDR3 totals 14 residues. Germline CDR1 reads MNHNS; CDR2 reads SASEGT. V lost 6 bases, J lost 2 bases, and 13 bases lay in between. Here the CDR3 DNA reads TGTGCCAGCAGCCTCCTCCACGGGAACTATGGCTACACCTTC. Encoded protein: CASSLLHGNYGYTF.

This clonotype has at least ten counts. The chain joins TRBV20-1 to TRBJ2-3; 10 nucleotides line up with TRBD2. The CDR3 has 18 amino acids. Trimming took 3 bases from V and 1 from J; bases not matched to a gene: 13. CDR1 and CDR2 from the germline V gene are DFQATT and SNEGSKA (reference sequence). The CDR3 DNA sequence: TGCAGTGCTAGTAACCCCTATAGGCTAGCGGGGGGCACAGATACGCAGTATTTT. This translates into CSASNPYRLAGGTDTQYF.

The sample holds many counts of this clonotype. The chain couples TRBV20-1 to TRBJ2-5; D unresolved. The CDR3 sequence is 14 residues long. The germline V gene has CDR1 DFQATT and CDR2 SNEGSKA (reference sequence). Trimming cost V 0 bases and J 4 bases, with 12 bases left between them. CDR3 sequence: CSARDPGWGETQYF. CDR3 coding DNA: TGCAGTGCTAGAGACCCCGGTTGGGGAGAGACCCAGTACTTC.

There are many counts of this clonotype. V is TRBV27 and J is TRBJ2-1; 8 bases fit TRBD2. There are 15 residues in the CDR3. Germline V lookup: CDR1 MNHEY, CDR2 SMNVEV (reference sequence). V shed 2 bases and J 8 bases; nucleotides not matched to a gene: 8. CDR3 residues: CASSLPPGGPHEQFF. The CDR3 coding sequence is TGTGCCAGCAGTTTACCCCCGGGAGGGCCTCATGAGCAGTTCTTC.

This chain connects TRBV7-9 to TRBJ1-4; perhaps TRBD1 as D (6 bases). This CDR3 is 13 amino acids long. V dropped 7 bases and J dropped 10 bases, with 16 bases sitting between them. Germline-derived CDR1 and CDR2 are SEHNR and FQNEAQ (reference sequence). The CDR3 spells CASTREGGGKLFF. In DNA, the CDR3 is TGTGCCAGCACCCGAGAGGGGGGTGGAAAACTGTTTTTT.

This rearrangement joins TRBV9 to TRBJ1-2; TRBD1 is a possible D gene (5 bases). Germline CDR1 reads SGDLS; CDR2 reads YYNGEE. There are 14 residues in the CDR3. The V end was cut by 2 bases, the J end by 3 bases, with 11 bases between. The DNA for the CDR3 is TGTGCCAGCAGCGTGGGGGACGGCGACTATGGCTACACCTTC. Translated, it gives CASSVGDGDYGYTF. Full variable domain (remainder filled in from reference TRBV9 and TRBJ1-2): DSGVTQTPKHLITATGQRVTLRCSPRSGDLSVYWYQQSLDQGLQFLIQYYNGEERAKGNILERFSAQQFPDLHSELNLSSLELGDSALYFCASSVGDGDYGYTFGSGTRLTVV.

In this sample, this clonotype turned up many times. This chain links TRBV3-1 with TRBJ2-7; 7 bases are a match to TRBD1. V shed 4 bases and J 6 bases; nucleotides not matched to a gene: 9. CDR1 and CDR2 (germline): LGHDT, YNNKEL (reference sequence). This CDR3 comprises 14 residues. CDR3 sequence (DNA): TGTGCCAGCAGCCCGAGTGACAGGGCGGGCGAGCAGTACGTC. It yields the protein CASSPSDRAGEQYV.

This chain links TRBV24-1 with TRBJ2-1; D is uncertain. The germline V gene has CDR1 KGHDR and CDR2 SFDVKD. Trimming removed 2 bases from V and 0 bases from J, with 13 bases in between. The CDR3 length is 17 residues. In DNA, the CDR3 is TGTGCCACCAGTGATTCCCCAGCTGTGAGCTCCTACAATGAGCAGTTCTTC. Protein sequence: CATSDSPAVSSYNEQFF.

This clonotype was counted ten times or more. The junction departs from the called germline gene at one end, perhaps through a read error. The chain recombines TRBV6-1 with TRBJ2-5, with D possibly being TRBD1 or TRBD2 (5 bases each). Per germline, CDR1 MNHNS and CDR2 SASEGT. The CDR3 loop spans 14 amino acids. CDR3 protein: CASVSGTYQKTQYF. In nucleotides, the CDR3 is TGTGCCAGCGTATCCGGGACGTACCAAAAGACCCAGTACTTC.